The 8 T cell receptor beta chains presented below share a single source sample, sequenced in a study of blood T cell repertoires in COVID-19 (dated by TCRdb to about 2020). The method behind the library was the immunoSEQ multiplex PCR assay. As stored in TCRdb, this immuneACCESS dataset retains in-frame rearrangements with V and J assigned. A fraction of the clones does not appear; measured against another copy, unresolved V genes explain less than half of the discrepancy, and the remainder lacks a known reason. In all, the sample holds nearly 200,000 clones, and roughly 90% of those were seen once. In total, the top ten clones hold roughly 8.8% of the sample. Sequences were obtained from PBMCs or T cells enriched from blood (not recorded which). The origin of the receptors is a woman between 18 and 29 years old who had recovered from COVID-19.

V gene TRBV6-6 combines with J gene TRBJ2-1, with 10 bases identical to TRBD2. The CDR3 runs to 15 residues. V lost 2 bases, J lost 9 bases, and 7 bases stayed unmatched. The germline V gene has CDR1 MNHNY and CDR2 SVGAGI (reference sequence). The CDR3 here is CASSYPSGGAIEQFF. CDR3 nucleotide sequence: TGTGCCAGCAGTTACCCGAGCGGGGGGGCGATTGAGCAGTTCTTC.

The chain couples TRBV29-1 to TRBJ1-2; TRBD1 matches at 9 bases. After removal of 0 bases from V and 6 bases from J, the junction contained 5 bases not matched to a gene. CDR3 length: 14 amino acids. Germline V CDR1 and CDR2: SQVTM, ANQGSEA. CDR3 sequence reads: CSVEDSTGGNGYTF. In nucleotides, the CDR3 is TGCAGCGTTGAAGACTCGACAGGGGGGAATGGCTACACCTTC.

This sequence joins TRBV4-1 and TRBJ2-3; D is possibly TRBD1 (6 bases). V was clipped by 5 bases and J by 2 bases, with 14 bases between them. Germline V gene sequence: CDR1 MGHRA, CDR2 YSYEKL. The CDR3 contains 15 residues. The chain's CDR3 is CASSSPGHSTDTQYF. The CDR3 coding sequence is TGCGCCAGCAGCAGTCCGGGACACTCCACAGATACGCAGTATTTT.

In this sample, this clone turned up a few times. V usage is TRBV3-1 (or the pseudogene TRBV3-2) and J usage is TRBJ1-2, with TRBD1 identical over 7 bases. The CDR3 is made up of 18 amino acids. The junction had 19 bases not matched to a gene; V was cut back by 1 base and J by 8 bases. Germline CDR1 reads LGHDT; CDR2 reads YNNKEL (reference sequence). The CDR3 DNA is TGTGCCAGCAGCCAAGTTCCCAATAGGACAGGACGGACTTGGGGCTACACCTTC. This translates into CASSQVPNRTGRTWGYTF.

The gene calls are TRBV11-2 and TRBJ2-1; TRBD2 agrees at 10 bases. The length of the CDR3 is 18 residues. V was pared by 1 base and J by 9 bases, with 15 bases of the junction left unmatched. Per the germline V gene, CDR1 is SGHAT and CDR2 is FQNNGV. Here the CDR3 DNA reads TGTGCCAGCAGCTTAGTCCCGTTACTGCTAGCGGGGGCGATTGAGCAGTTCTTC. Residues: CASSLVPLLLAGAIEQFF.

The V gene is TRBV4-2, the J gene TRBJ1-4; no clear D gene. The CDR3 spans 16 residues. Trimming cost V 1 base and J 0 bases, with 9 bases left between them. Looked up from germline, CDR1 is LGHNA and CDR2 is YNFKEQ. The CDR3 nucleotides read TGTGCCAGCAGCCAAGTTCAGGATGCAACTAATGAAAAACTGTTTTTT. Residues: CASSQVQDATNEKLFF.

This chain joins TRBV7-9 and TRBJ1-2; unclear D gene. V was shortened by 2 bases and J by 4 bases, with 11 bases between the two germline ends. This CDR3 has 14 amino acids. Germline values: CDR1 SEHNR, CDR2 FQNEAQ (reference sequence). The CDR3 is CASSLWENPYGYTF. The CDR3 coding sequence is TGTGCCAGCAGCTTATGGGAGAATCCCTATGGCTACACCTTC.

This clone appeared a few times. The gene calls are TRBV5-1 and TRBJ2-2; D gene uncertain. Per the germline V gene, CDR1 is SGHRS and CDR2 is YFSETQ. The V and J ends lost 1 base and 6 bases respectively, with 4 bases between them. The CDR3 runs 12 residues. The CDR3 bases are TGCGCCAGCAGCTTGTATCCCGGGGAGCTGTTTTTT. It yields the protein CASSLYPGELFF.